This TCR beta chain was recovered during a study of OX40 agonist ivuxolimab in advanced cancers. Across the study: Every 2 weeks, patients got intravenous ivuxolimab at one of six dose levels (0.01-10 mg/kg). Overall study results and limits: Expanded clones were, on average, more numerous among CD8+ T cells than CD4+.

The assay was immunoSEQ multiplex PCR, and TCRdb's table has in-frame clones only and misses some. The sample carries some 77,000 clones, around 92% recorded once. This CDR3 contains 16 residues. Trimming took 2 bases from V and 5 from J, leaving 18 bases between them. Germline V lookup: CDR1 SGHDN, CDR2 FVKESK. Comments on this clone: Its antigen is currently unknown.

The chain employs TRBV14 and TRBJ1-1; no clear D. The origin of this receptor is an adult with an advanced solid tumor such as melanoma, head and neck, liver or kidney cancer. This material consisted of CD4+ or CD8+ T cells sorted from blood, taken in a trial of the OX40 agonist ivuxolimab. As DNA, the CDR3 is TGTGCCAGCAGCCAAAGGCCCCCTGGTAGGGAAACTGAAGCTTTCTTT. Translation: CASSQRPPGRETEAFF.